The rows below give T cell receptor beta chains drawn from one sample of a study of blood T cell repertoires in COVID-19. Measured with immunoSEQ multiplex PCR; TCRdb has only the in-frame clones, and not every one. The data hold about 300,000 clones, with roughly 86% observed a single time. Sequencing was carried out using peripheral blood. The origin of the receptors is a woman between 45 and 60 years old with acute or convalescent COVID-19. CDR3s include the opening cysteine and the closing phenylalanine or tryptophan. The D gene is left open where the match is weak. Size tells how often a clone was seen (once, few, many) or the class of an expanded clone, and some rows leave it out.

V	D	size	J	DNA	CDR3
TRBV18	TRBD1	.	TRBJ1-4	TGTGCCAGCTCACCACCGATCGGCGGGACAGGGGATGTCGGGTCTAATGAAAAACTGTTTTTT	CASSPPIGGTGDVGSNEKLFF
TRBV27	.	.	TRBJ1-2	TGTGCCAGCAGGGGCGGGGGCGACTATGGCTACACCTTC	CASRGGGDYGYTF
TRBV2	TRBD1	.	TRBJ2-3	TGTGCCAGCACGACAGGGGCAGATACGCAGTATTTT	CASTTGADTQYF
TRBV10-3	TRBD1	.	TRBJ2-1	TGTGCCATCAGTGACGGGACAGGGTACTACAATGAGCAGTTCTTC	CAISDGTGYYNEQFF
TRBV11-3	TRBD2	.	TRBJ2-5	TGTGCCAGCAGCTTGGGGGGGGGAGAGACCCAGTACTTC	CASSLGGGETQYF
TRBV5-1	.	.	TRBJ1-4	TGCGCCAGCAGCTTGGAACGGGGTCTTGGACTGTTTTTT	CASSLERGLGLFF
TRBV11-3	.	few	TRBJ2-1	TGTGCCAGCAGCTTAGATTATCGCAATGAGCAGTTCTTC	CASSLDYRNEQFF
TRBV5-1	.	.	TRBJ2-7	TGCGCCAGCAGCGAGGGGACTGCTTACTACGAGCAGTACTTC	CASSEGTAYYEQYF
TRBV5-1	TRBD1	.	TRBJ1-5	TGCGCCAGCAGCCCGACAGGGATAGGACAGCCCCAGCATTTT	CASSPTGIGQPQHF
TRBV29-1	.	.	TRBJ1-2	TGCAGCGTTTCCCCTCCTAACTATGGCTACACCTTC	CSVSPPNYGYTF
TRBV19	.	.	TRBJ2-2	TGTGCCAGTAGTATAGGGCAGGGCACCGGGGAGCTGTTTTTT	CASSIGQGTGELFF
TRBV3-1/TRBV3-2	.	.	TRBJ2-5	TGTGCCAGCAGCCAAAGAACAGGGGAGACCCAGTACTTC	CASSQRTGETQYF
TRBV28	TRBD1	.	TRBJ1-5	TGTGCCAGCAGCCCCCTGGGACAGGGGGCGAGACAGCCCCAGCATTTT	CASSPLGQGARQPQHF
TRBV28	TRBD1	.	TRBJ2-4	TGTGCCAGCAGTCCCGCGGACAGGGCAAACATTCAGTACTTC	CASSPADRANIQYF
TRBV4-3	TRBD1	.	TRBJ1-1	TGCGCCAGCAGCCCGGGACAGCCAAACACTGAAGCTTTCTTT	CASSPGQPNTEAFF
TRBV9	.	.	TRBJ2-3	TGTGCCAGCAGCGTAGGGGTAGGCAGGGGTAAAGATACGCAGTATTTT	CASSVGVGRGKDTQYF
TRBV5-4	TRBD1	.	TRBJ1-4	TGTGCCAGCAGCCCGGGGACAGTTGGGGGTAATGAAAAACTGTTTTTT	CASSPGTVGGNEKLFF
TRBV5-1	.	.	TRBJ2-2	TGCGCCAGCAGCTTTATTACCGGGAACACCGGGGAGCTGTTTTTT	CASSFITGNTGELFF
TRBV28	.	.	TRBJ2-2	TGTGCCAGCGGGGGGTCCGCGAACACCGGGGAGCTGTTTTTT	CASGGSANTGELFF
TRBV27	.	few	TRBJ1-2	TGTGCCAGCAGTTTATGGGCAGGTTATGGCTACACCTTC	CASSLWAGYGYTF
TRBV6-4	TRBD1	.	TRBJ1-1	TGTGCCAGCAGTCACGGGACAGGAAATAGTGAAGCTTTCTTT	CASSHGTGNSEAFF
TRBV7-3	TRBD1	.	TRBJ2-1	TGTGCCAGCAGCTATGGGACAGGACCCTACAATGAGCAGTTCTTC	CASSYGTGPYNEQFF
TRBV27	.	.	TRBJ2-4	TGTGCCAGCAGTTTCGAGTGGCCGGGGAACATTCAGTACTTC	CASSFEWPGNIQYF
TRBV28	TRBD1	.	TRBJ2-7	TGTGCCAGCAGGACCGGGACAGGGTCCTACGAGCAGTACTTC	CASRTGTGSYEQYF